These T cell receptor beta chains were read from a single sample in a study of blood T cell repertoires in COVID-19. The data were produced by immunoSEQ multiplex PCR, yet TCRdb's version contains in-frame clones alone and is incomplete. The sample carries about 83,000 clones, roughly 86% recorded once. The sequenced material came from peripheral blood. The receptors come from an elderly woman in a cohort sampled during active or convalescent COVID-19. Both conserved end residues are part of each CDR3. D genes are given only for firm matches. Size is omitted from some rows. Given values are once, few, many or a class for expanded clones.

>-|TRBV5-1|TRBJ1-3|few
TGCGCCAGCAGCTCGGGAGGTTTAGACTCTGGAAACACCATATATTTT
CASSSGGLDSGNTIYF
>-|TRBV5-4|TRBJ2-1|-
TGTGCCAGTAGGACAGTTAGCTCCTACAATGAGCAGTTCTTC
CASRTVSSYNEQFF
>-|TRBV18|TRBJ2-1|-
TGTGCCAGCTCACCGGGACACTCCACCTACAATGAGCAGTTCTTC
CASSPGHSTYNEQFF
>-|TRBV6-5|TRBJ2-7|-
TGTGCCAGCAGTTACACAGGGAAGCACGAGCAGTACTTC
CASSYTGKHEQYF
>TRBD1|TRBV30|TRBJ1-3|few
TGTGCCCGGACAGGGTTGGAGCGAAACACCATATATTTT
CARTGLERNTIYF
>-|TRBV5-6|TRBJ1-5|-
TGTGCCAGCAGCTTGTGGGCAGGAGGTAGCCTTAGCAATCAGCCCCAGCATTTT
CASSLWAGGSLSNQPQHF
>TRBD1|TRBV15|TRBJ1-2|-
TGTGCCACCAGCAGGCCCTCGACAGGGGGCTGGAGCTATGGCTACACCTTC
CATSRPSTGGWSYGYTF
>TRBD2|TRBV7-9|TRBJ2-6|-
TGTGCCAGCAGCCCTAGGAGCGGGGGGAACGGGGCCAACGTCCTGACTTTC
CASSPRSGGNGANVLTF
>-|TRBV27|TRBJ1-1|-
TGTGCCAGCAGACGTCGCGGGGGTGGGGACACTGAAGCTTTCTTT
CASRRRGGGDTEAFF
>TRBD1|TRBV11-3|TRBJ1-2|-
TGTGCCAGCAGCTTATCGACAGGGCCCCCTAACTATGGCTACACCTTC
CASSLSTGPPNYGYTF
>TRBD1|TRBV2|TRBJ2-1|-
TGTGCCAGCAGTCCTCGGACAGGGGGCACTGAGCAGTTCTTC
CASSPRTGGTEQFF
>TRBD1|TRBV11-1|TRBJ2-7|-
TGTGCCAGCAGCTTCACCGACAGGGGGGAGTACGAGCAGTACTTC
CASSFTDRGEYEQYF
>-|TRBV15|TRBJ1-4|few
TGTGCCACCAGCAGAGATAGGGGTGAAAAACTGTTTTTT
CATSRDRGEKLFF